This T cell receptor (beta chain) was sequenced during a study of identical twins. Whole-study results and caveats: Twins shared beta out-of-frame sequences in excess, but this excess was weaker.

The sample holds a few counts of this clonotype. Its target is not known. A universal primer binding site was introduced by template switching. The final cDNA contained unique molecular identifiers. From the 5' RACE reads, TCRdb called clonotypes with MiXCR, one entry per CDR3 protein. The table lists about 900,000 distinct CDR3 sequences, 12% of them singletons. This CDR3 contains 21 residues. CDR1 is MNHNS, CDR2 SASEGT, per germline. V gave up 4 bases and J gave up 4 bases; unmatched junction bases: 23. These data also featured in a second study, about yellow fever vaccine responses in identical twins. That work states: Convergence reportedly seemed to mark part of the twins' vaccine T cell response, with personalization marking the rest.

This receptor was obtained from a woman aged 18-29 years in good health. V gene TRBV6-1 combines with J gene TRBJ2-1; 9 bases are shared with TRBD2. Sequences were obtained from PBMCs. The CDR3 DNA reads TGTGCCAGCAGTGCGCTCGTTCGGTCAAAGGCCCGACTAGCGGCTTACAATGAGCAGTTCTTC. The encoded protein is CASSALVRSKARLAAYNEQFF.